Shown below are 27 T cell receptor beta chains from a single sample sequenced in a study of early T cells in non-severe SARS-CoV-2 infection. TCRdb analysed the 5' RACE reads with MiXCR anew, one entry per CDR3 protein. This table has about 80,000 distinct CDR3 sequences, about 11% appearing once. Sample: whole blood. These receptors came from an adult who was a healthcare worker with PCR-confirmed SARS-CoV-2 infection or an uninfected control (not recorded which).

This sequence joins TRBV2 and TRBJ2-1; 7 nucleotides align to TRBD2. Germline V gene lookup returns CDR1 SNHLY and CDR2 FYNNEI. Trimming removed 8 bases from V and 3 bases from J; junction bases left unmatched: 4. This CDR3 comprises 13 residues. CDR3 DNA sequence: TGTGCCAGCGTGAGCGGGGACTACAATGAGCAGTTCTTC. Protein: CASVSGDYNEQFF.

Many counts were recorded for this clonotype. The chain links TRBV7-9 to TRBJ2-7, with D possibly being TRBD1 or TRBD2 (5 bases each). This CDR3 is built from 17 residues. With 4 bases removed from V and 0 bases from J, the gap between germline ends came to 19 bases. Looked up from germline, CDR1 is SEHNR and CDR2 is FQNEAQ (reference sequence). The CDR3 DNA is TGTGCCAGCAGCTCTCCGCTCCGGGGACCGAGCTCCTACGAGCAGTACTTC. It translates to CASSSPLRGPSSYEQYF.

This clonotype has just a few counts. The J gene is TRBJ1-5, the V gene TRBV10-3; 8 bases fit TRBD1. The V gene end was trimmed by 1 base and the J gene end by 1 base; junction bases not matched to a gene: 3. The V gene's germline CDR1 is ENHRY and CDR2 SYGVKD. CDR3 length: 16 amino acids. In DNA form, the CDR3 reads TGTGCCATCAGTGAGTATTCAGGGGGCAGCAATCAGCCCCAGCATTTT. It yields the protein CAISEYSGGSNQPQHF.

This clonotype occurred many times. The chain carries TRBV7-9 and TRBJ2-1; 9 bases line up with TRBD1. V shed 5 bases, J shed 0 bases, and the junction held 5 bases outside the gene matches. This CDR3 is built from 16 residues. Germline CDR1 SEHNR, CDR2 FQNEAQ (reference sequence). The CDR3 is CASSAGTGSSYNEQFF. CDR3 in DNA: TGTGCCAGCAGCGCCGGGACAGGGAGCTCCTACAATGAGCAGTTCTTC.

The chain is built from TRBV6-6 and TRBJ1-5; possible D gene TRBD1, 5 bases. The length of the CDR3 is 15 residues. Trimming removed 6 bases at V and 1 base at J, with 13 bases between. In germline, CDR1 is MNHNY, CDR2 SVGAGI (reference sequence). CDR3 bases: TGTGCCAGCAGCTTAGGAGGGGAGAGCAATCAGCCCCAGCATTTT. It codes for CASSLGGESNQPQHF.

At least ten counts were recorded for this clonotype. This sequence joins TRBV10-2 and TRBJ1-2; D unresolved. The CDR3 contains 12 residues. The V gene lost 11 bases and the J gene lost 4 bases, with 14 bases spanning the gap. Per germline, CDR1 WSHSY and CDR2 SAAADI. CDR3 residues: CAYRTDSYGYTF. In DNA form, the CDR3 reads TGCGCCTACCGGACGGATTCCTATGGCTACACCTTC.

There are a few counts of this clonotype. The gene calls are TRBV6-2 or TRBV6-3 and TRBJ1-4; the D is unclear. CDR3 size: 14 residues. Trimming stripped 5 bases from V and 3 bases from J, with 10 bases between. Germline V gene sequence: CDR1 MNHEY, CDR2 SVGEGT. DNA for the CDR3: TGTGCCAGCAGTCGGACTGTCGCTAATGAAAAACTGTTTTTT. Its protein product is CASSRTVANEKLFF.

This clonotype was observed at least ten times. The V and J genes are TRBV20-1 and TRBJ2-7; maybe TRBD2 (6 bases). V shed 3 bases and J shed 3 bases, with 12 bases lying between them. Germline V gene sequence: CDR1 DFQATT, CDR2 SNEGSKA (reference sequence). The CDR3 length is 13 residues. This chain's CDR3 is CSASKGTGYEQYF. CDR3 sequence (DNA): TGCAGTGCTAGCAAAGGGACTGGCTACGAGCAGTACTTC.

V and J are TRBV6-2 or TRBV6-3 and TRBJ2-2; the match to TRBD2 covers 10 bases. V shed 6 bases and J 0 bases; nucleotides not matched to a gene: 4. Germline assignment: CDR1 MNHEY and CDR2 SVGEGT. The CDR3 has 16 residues. The CDR3 nucleotides read TGTGCCAGCAGGGGGCTAGCGGGGGCGAACACCGGGGAGCTGTTTTTT. Translated, it gives CASRGLAGANTGELFF.

This clonotype has ten or more counts. The chain recombines TRBV25-1 with TRBJ1-5, with D hard to call. The CDR3 contains 15 residues. In germline, CDR1 is MGHDK, CDR2 SYGVNS. The CDR3 nucleotides read TGTGCTTATGTGGTGAGGGTTTTGGGCAATCAGCCCCAGCATTTT. This codes for CAYVVRVLGNQPQHF.

This chain uses TRBV7-2 with TRBJ2-5, with a possible D match to TRBD2 (6 bases). Germline lookup yields CDR1 SGHTA and CDR2 FQGNSA. V was shortened by 4 bases and J by 1 base, with 10 bases between the two germline ends. The CDR3 spans 14 residues. The DNA of the CDR3 is TGTGCCAGCAGCTCCGCGGGGAGCCAAGAGACCCAGTACTTC. Translated, it gives CASSSAGSQETQYF.

This clonotype was counted at least ten times. The V and J genes are TRBV6-2 or TRBV6-3 and TRBJ2-3; TRBD1 aligns across 7 bases. The CDR3 is 17 residues long. Germline assignment: CDR1 MNHEY and CDR2 SVGEGT. V shed 0 bases and J 4 bases; nucleotides not matched to a gene: 10. CDR3 sequence: CASSYSRQGIFPDTQYF. CDR3 bases: TGTGCCAGCAGTTACTCGAGACAGGGAATATTCCCAGATACGCAGTATTTT.

V gene TRBV3-1 combines with J gene TRBJ2-2; 8 bases map to TRBD2. The germline V gene has CDR1 LGHDT and CDR2 YNNKEL (reference sequence). This CDR3 is 15 amino acids long. The junction had 4 bases not matched to a gene; V was cut back by 4 bases and J by 3 bases. The CDR3 is CASSPRTSYTGELFF. The CDR3 nucleotides read TGTGCCAGCAGCCCAAGGACTAGCTACACCGGGGAGCTGTTTTTT.

Only a few counts were recorded for this clonotype. The chain is built from TRBV5-1 and TRBJ2-5, with D perhaps being TRBD1 or TRBD2 (5 bases each). The CDR3 length is 15 residues. V was pared by 0 bases and J by 9 bases, with 18 bases between. CDR1 is SGHRS and CDR2 is YFSETQ in the germline V gene. Here the CDR3 DNA reads TGCGCCAGCAGCTTGGGAGGGGACCACAACGCGGCCCAGTACTTC. Protein product: CASSLGGDHNAAQYF.

In its sample, this clonotype was seen many times. The V gene is TRBV5-5, the J gene TRBJ2-7, with a tentative D call TRBD2 (7 bases). The CDR3 sequence is 14 residues long. Germline CDR1 SGHKS, CDR2 YYEKEE (reference sequence). V dropped 0 bases and J dropped 6 bases, with 13 bases sitting between them. DNA for the CDR3: TGTGCCAGCAGCTTGGTCGGGGGGCAAGGCGAGCAGTACTTC. This encodes CASSLVGGQGEQYF. The full variable domain, with the rest looked up from reference TRBV5-5 and TRBJ2-7, is DAGVTQSPTHLIKTRGQQVTLRCSPISGHKSVSWYQQVLGQGPQFIFQYYEKEERGRGNFPDRFSARQFPNYSSELNVNALLLGDSALYLCASSLVGGQGEQYFGPGTRLTVT.

The V gene is TRBV21-1, the J gene TRBJ2-1; the table calls TRBD1, which could not be checked here. TRBV21-1 constitutes a pseudogene. The CDR3 extends over 17 amino acids. Here the CDR3 reads CASSKTSQRGAYNEQFF. As DNA, the CDR3 is TGTGCCAGCAGCAAAACGTCTCAGCGGGGGGCTTACAATGAGCAGTTCTTC.

The sample holds many counts of this clonotype. This chain links TRBV20-1 with TRBJ2-1; 7 positions match TRBD2. The germline V gene encodes CDR1 DFQATT and CDR2 SNEGSKA (reference sequence). The CDR3 has 16 amino acids. J lost 5 bases, V lost 6 bases, and 16 bases had no gene match. The chain's CDR3 is CSADPGAGMTNNEQFF. Here the CDR3 DNA reads TGCAGTGCCGACCCAGGAGCGGGGATGACCAACAATGAGCAGTTCTTC.

This clonotype was counted ten times or more. This chain connects TRBV5-5 to TRBJ2-5, with a weak D call TRBD1 (5 bases). The CDR3 is 15 residues long. Germline-derived CDR1 and CDR2 are SGHKS and YYEKEE (reference sequence). V was pared by 3 bases and J by 2 bases, with 14 bases between. CDR3 in DNA: TGTGCCAGCAGCTATGGGGCCTACTCTCAAGAGACCCAGTACTTC. Its translation is CASSYGAYSQETQYF.

A word on this clonotype: Germline is not matched at one junction end, which may reflect a read error. The chain employs TRBV11-2 and TRBJ2-1, with 8 bases lining up with TRBD2. Germline V CDR1 and CDR2: SGHAT, FQNNGV. This CDR3 is built from 18 residues. DNA of the CDR3: TGCGCCAGCAGCCCCTTTCCGGGGGGGCTCCAATCGGACAATGAGCAGTTCTTC. It translates to CASSPFPGGLQSDNEQFF. Looking up the rest from reference TRBV11-2 and TRBJ2-1 gives the full variable domain: EAGVAQSPRYKIIEKRQSVAFWCNPISGHATLYWYQQILGQGPKLLIQFQNNGVVDDSQLPKDRFSAERLKGVDSTLKIQPAKLEDSAVYLCASSPFPGGLQSDNEQFFGPGTRLTVL.

There are many counts of this clonotype. V gene TRBV5-4 combines with J gene TRBJ2-7, with 7 bases aligning to TRBD2. CDR1 and CDR2 from the germline V gene are SGHNT and YYREEE (reference sequence). The length of the CDR3 is 15 residues. V was pared by 4 bases and J by 1 base, with 8 bases of the junction left unmatched. The CDR3 region has the DNA TGTGCCAGCAGCCGGCCCCTGGGGGGGTCCTACGAGCAGTACTTC. Translated: CASSRPLGGSYEQYF.

This clonotype has a handful of counts. The chain recombines TRBV7-9 with TRBJ2-3; 7 bases are a match to TRBD1. The J segment lost 3 bases and the V segment lost 1 base, leaving 4 bases of the junction unmatched. Germline V CDR1 and CDR2: SEHNR, FQNEAQ (reference sequence). The CDR3 spans 15 residues. CDR3 sequence (DNA): TGTGCCAGCAGCTTAGTCCACAGGGGAACAGATACGCAGTATTTT. It codes for CASSLVHRGTDTQYF.

This clonotype came up many times. The J gene is TRBJ1-2, the V gene TRBV30, with 7 bases lining up with TRBD1. CDR1 and CDR2 (germline): GTSNPN, SVGIG (reference sequence). CDR3 length equals 12 residues. V was pared by 1 base and J by 5 bases, with 1 base of the junction left unmatched. The CDR3 loop reads CAWSETGYGYTF. The CDR3, as DNA: TGTGCCTGGAGTGAGACAGGGTATGGCTACACCTTC. Variable domain in full (rest from reference TRBV30 and TRBJ1-2): SQTIHQWPATLVQPVGSPLSLECTVEGTSNPNLYWYRQAAGRGLQLLFYSVGIGQISSEVPQNLSASRPQDRQFILSSKKLLLSDSGFYLCAWSETGYGYTFGSGTRLTVV.

The chain couples TRBV2 to TRBJ2-7; D gene uncertain. Germline loops: CDR1 SNHLY, CDR2 FYNNEI. Trimming removed 11 bases at V and 3 bases at J, with 11 bases between. This CDR3 spans 11 amino acids. The CDR3 spells CAGKDNYEQYF. The DNA of the CDR3 is TGTGCCGGTAAAGACAACTACGAGCAGTACTTC.

V and J are TRBV12-3 or TRBV12-4 and TRBJ1-6, with D possibly TRBD1 on 6 matching bases. V gave up 0 bases and J gave up 2 bases, with 11 bases separating them. The CDR3 is 17 amino acids. The CDR3 region has the DNA TGTGCCAGCAGTTTAGCGGACGGGGGCGCCTATAATTCACCCCTCCACTTT. Translated: CASSLADGGAYNSPLHF.

J is TRBJ2-1 and V is TRBV4-3; TRBD1 is a possible D gene (6 bases). V was clipped by 1 base and J by 5 bases, with 18 bases between them. Germline V lookup: CDR1 LGHNA, CDR2 YSLEER. The CDR3 loop spans 17 amino acids. This chain's CDR3 is CASSQVFSYSGDNEQFF. The CDR3 nucleotides read TGCGCCAGCAGCCAAGTATTTTCCTACTCAGGGGACAATGAGCAGTTCTTC.

Points on this clonotype: This may arise from a read error, as a much more abundant clone is one base away. V is TRBV9 and J is TRBJ1-2, with a tentative D call TRBD1 (6 bases). The germline CDR1 and CDR2 sequences are SGDLS and YYNGEE. CDR3 length equals 13 residues. CDR3 nucleotides: TGTGCCAGCAGCCCCGGACAGCCCTATGGCTGCACCTTC. Amino acids: CASSPGQPYGCTF.

This clonotype was counted ten times or more. This chain links TRBV18 with TRBJ1-1; no clear D gene. The length of the CDR3 is 13 residues. Germline V gene sequence: CDR1 KGHSH, CDR2 LQKENI. V was cut by 4 bases and J by 1 base, with 7 bases left in between. Here the CDR3 DNA reads TGTGCCAGCTCACAGGCAGGGAACACTGAAGCTTTCTTT. Translating it yields CASSQAGNTEAFF.